The TCR beta chain under discussion was sequenced for a study of OX40 agonist ivuxolimab in advanced cancers. Trimming removed 5 bases at V and 2 bases at J, with 17 bases between. This CDR3 region has 16 residues. Germline assignment: CDR1 SGDLS and CDR2 YYNGEE. Sampling times: baseline, cycle 4 day 1, cycle 7 day 1. TCRdb's table, derived via immunoSEQ multiplex PCR, lists solely in-frame clones and lacks some. Here the sample spans about 88,000 clones, around 85% being singletons. Sequencing was performed on CD4+ or CD8+ T cells sorted from blood, taken in a trial of the OX40 agonist ivuxolimab. J is TRBJ1-3 and V is TRBV9; perhaps TRBD1 as D (5 bases). This sequence originates from an adult with an advanced solid tumor such as melanoma, head and neck, liver or kidney cancer. The DNA for the CDR3 is TGTGCCAGCAGTGACGGGACCTACATAGCTGGAAACACCATATATTTT. Its translation is CASSDGTYIAGNTIYF. Variable domain in full (rest from reference TRBV9 and TRBJ1-3): DSGVTQTPKHLITATGQRVTLRCSPRSGDLSVYWYQQSLDQGLQFLIQYYNGEERAKGNILERFSAQQFPDLHSELNLSSLELGDSALYFCASSDGTYIAGNTIYFGEGSWLTVV.